The 29 T cell receptor beta chains given below trace back to one sample, sequenced in a study of shared clonotypes between healthy human individuals. Only in-frame clones appear in the TCRdb table, and some are missing; sequencing was by immunoSEQ multiplex PCR. The sample has around 1.1 million clones, 70% to 80% seen once. The specimen was memory CD4+ T cells from PBMCs. Subset: CD45RA-negative fraction. Source of these receptors: a young man in good health. Some clones in this sample may be carry-over from other donors' samples.

The genes are TRBV10-3 and TRBJ2-7; 11 bases agree with TRBD2. V trimming: 10 bases; J trimming: 2 bases; junction bases outside the gene matches: 7. The CDR3 loop spans 14 amino acids. Germline-derived CDR1 and CDR2 are ENHRY and SYGVKD. The CDR3 DNA reads as TGTGCCACCCGGCCTAGCGGGGGGACCTACGAGCAGTACTTC. Its translation: CATRPSGGTYEQYF.

J is TRBJ1-4 and V is TRBV18, with 8 bases lining up with TRBD1. The CDR3 extends over 15 amino acids. The germline V gene encodes CDR1 KGHSH and CDR2 LQKENI. V was clipped by 4 bases and J by 2 bases; unmatched bases: 3. The CDR3 is CASSLQGATNEKLFF. DNA of the CDR3: TGTGCCAGCTCACTTCAGGGGGCGACTAATGAAAAACTGTTTTTT.

This clone was detected many times. The sample contains more than one DNA sequence encoding this CDR3. J is TRBJ1-3 and V is TRBV20-1; no reliable D call. Trimming shortened V by 6 bases and J by 5 bases, and 8 bases separated the two germline ends. The CDR3 length is 11 residues. CDR1 and CDR2 from the germline V gene are DFQATT and SNEGSKA (reference sequence). The CDR3: CSALDRNTIYF. CDR3 DNA sequence: TGCAGTGCCCTTGACAGAAACACCATATATTTT.

This chain uses TRBV5-1 with TRBJ1-2, with D possibly being TRBD1 (5 bases). V was cut by 4 bases and J by 6 bases, with 13 bases left in between. The germline gives CDR1 SGHRS, CDR2 YFSETQ. The CDR3 runs to 13 residues. The CDR3 DNA reads TGCGCCAGCAGCCCGGGGGAGCGCCATGGCTACACCTTC. The encoded protein is CASSPGERHGYTF.

The rearrangement joins TRBV2 to TRBJ1-1, with D hard to call. Germline V lookup: CDR1 SNHLY, CDR2 FYNNEI. This CDR3 has 14 amino acids. V dropped 8 bases and J dropped 11 bases, with 24 bases sitting between them. The CDR3 loop reads CASEGTVVSVGAFF. The CDR3 region has the DNA TGTGCCAGCGAGGGTACCGTAGTCTCCGTGGGGGCTTTCTTT.

The rearrangement links TRBV5-1 to TRBJ2-7; the match to TRBD1 covers 8 bases. The CDR3 has 14 residues. With V trimmed by 3 bases and J by 2 bases, 4 bases remained unmatched. Per the germline V gene, CDR1 is SGHRS and CDR2 is YFSETQ. The CDR3: CASSSGQGTYEQYF. The CDR3 DNA reads as TGCGCCAGCAGCTCAGGACAGGGTACCTACGAGCAGTACTTC.

J is TRBJ2-1 and V is TRBV7-9, with TRBD2 as a possible D gene (7 bases). The V end was cut by 2 bases, the J end by 4 bases, with 15 bases between. Germline V gene lookup returns CDR1 SEHNR and CDR2 FQNEAQ (reference sequence). CDR3 length: 16 amino acids. The CDR3, as DNA: TGTGCCAGCAGCTTAATTCGGGGGGCAGGTTACAATGAGCAGTTCTTC. Protein sequence: CASSLIRGAGYNEQFF.

In this sample, this clone turned up a few times. The rearrangement uses TRBV5-1 and TRBJ1-3; the D is unclear. V was pared by 5 bases and J by 1 base, with 13 bases between. Germline CDR1 and CDR2: SGHRS and YFSETQ. The CDR3 loop spans 15 amino acids. CDR3 amino acids: CASSYGRESGNTIYF. The CDR3 DNA sequence: TGCGCCAGCAGTTACGGACGGGAGTCTGGAAACACCATATATTTT.

There are a few counts of this clone. The chain carries TRBV10-3 and TRBJ1-5; no firm D call. The CDR3 has 13 residues. Germline lookup yields CDR1 ENHRY and CDR2 SYGVKD. Between the trimmed V and J ends, which lost 4 bases and 1 base, there was a span of 5 bases. This CDR3 reads CAISVQSNQPQHF. CDR3 nucleotide sequence: TGTGCCATCAGTGTCCAGAGCAATCAGCCCCAGCATTTT.

This clone showed up just once. This sample also contains other DNA sequences that code for the same CDR3. The chain joins TRBV19 to TRBJ1-5; D is perhaps TRBD1 (6 bases). Germline-derived CDR1 and CDR2 are LNHDA and SQIVND (reference sequence). The germline V and J ends were trimmed by 3 bases and 4 bases, with 13 bases remaining between them. This CDR3 is built from 15 residues. CDR3 DNA sequence: TGTGCCAGTAGTATTGGGGGGCTCGGGAATCAGCCCCAGCATTTT. Translation: CASSIGGLGNQPQHF.

Remarks on this clone: The junction departs from the called germline gene at one end, perhaps through a read error. The chain has TRBV5-4 and TRBJ2-2; TRBD2 might be the D (6 bases). The CDR3 is 13 amino acids. Germline lookup yields CDR1 SGHNT and CDR2 YYREEE (reference sequence). CDR3 sequence (DNA): TGTGCCAGCAGCTCGACGAAAACCGGGGGGCTGTTTTTT. Residues: CASSSTKTGGLFF.

The J gene is TRBJ1-5, the V gene TRBV11-2; tentative D call: TRBD1 (5 bases). Trimming removed 2 bases from V and 5 bases from J, with 7 bases in between. Germline loops: CDR1 SGHAT, CDR2 FQNNGV. The CDR3 totals 13 residues. CDR3 sequence reads: CASSLTGDQPQHF. CDR3 coding DNA: TGTGCCAGCAGCTTAACGGGGGATCAGCCCCAGCATTTT.

This chain connects TRBV5-1 to TRBJ2-7; TRBD2 agrees at 9 bases. There are 17 residues in the CDR3. V lost 4 bases, J lost 3 bases, and 14 bases stayed unmatched. Germline lookup yields CDR1 SGHRS and CDR2 YFSETQ. The CDR3 DNA reads as TGCGCCAGCAGCCGGACGACTAGCGGCACCAACATCTACGAGCAGTACTTC. This encodes CASSRTTSGTNIYEQYF.

This chain links TRBV7-3 with TRBJ2-1; D possibly corresponds to TRBD2 (5 bases). Germline CDR1 is SGHTA and CDR2 is FQGTGA. Trimming stripped 3 bases from V and 2 bases from J, with 8 bases between. The CDR3 is 14 residues long. The CDR3 reads CASSFTGTYNEQFF. The DNA for the CDR3 is TGTGCCAGCAGCTTCACCGGGACCTACAATGAGCAGTTCTTC.

The chain recombines TRBV7-9 with TRBJ2-3; TRBD1 agrees at 10 bases. CDR1 and CDR2 from the germline V gene are SEHNR and FQNEAQ (reference sequence). The CDR3 runs 15 residues. Losses at the gene ends were 5 bases for V and 2 bases for J; bases not matched to a gene: 4. The CDR3, as DNA: TGTGCCAGCAGCCGGGGACAGGGGATCACAGATACGCAGTATTTT. Encoded protein: CASSRGQGITDTQYF.

The sample holds one count of this clone. The chain recombines TRBV9 with TRBJ2-3, with TRBD2 matching 8 bases. V was clipped by 0 bases and J by 8 bases; unmatched bases: 8. The germline V gene encodes CDR1 SGDLS and CDR2 YYNGEE. The CDR3 is made up of 15 amino acids. CDR3 DNA: TGTGCCAGCAGCGTAGAAGTAGCGGGATTGGGTACGCAGTATTTT. This codes for CASSVEVAGLGTQYF.

The chain is built from TRBV9 and TRBJ1-1, with D unresolved. V was cut by 3 bases and J by 5 bases, with 8 bases left in between. The CDR3 covers 12 residues. The germline V gene has CDR1 SGDLS and CDR2 YYNGEE. The DNA for the CDR3 is TGTGCCAGCAGCGCTCGGGAAACTGAAGCTTTCTTT. It is translated as CASSARETEAFF.

This clone showed up just a few times. The gene calls are TRBV4-1 and TRBJ2-7; D call uncertain. The germline V and J ends were trimmed by 4 bases and 0 bases, with 13 bases remaining between them. Germline CDR1 reads MGHRA; CDR2 reads YSYEKL. The CDR3 is 15 residues long. The CDR3 sequence is CASSPLEYVSYEQYF. The DNA for the CDR3 is TGCGCCAGCAGCCCACTGGAGTACGTCTCCTACGAGCAGTACTTC.

Regarding this clone: Other DNA sequences in the same sample also yield this CDR3. The chain uses TRBV20-1 and TRBJ2-5; no clear D. Trimming cost V 6 bases and J 5 bases, with 7 bases left between them. In germline, CDR1 is DFQATT, CDR2 SNEGSKA (reference sequence). The CDR3 totals 10 residues. The CDR3 DNA reads as TGCAGTGCACCACGGGAGACCCAGTACTTC. Residues: CSAPRETQYF.

As regards this clone: A read error is the likely source, as a far larger clone sits one nucleotide away. Other DNA variants within this sample encode the same CDR3. The chain uses TRBV7-9 and TRBJ1-2; 8 bases are a match to TRBD1. This CDR3 spans 15 amino acids. Germline assignment: CDR1 SEHNR and CDR2 FQNEAQ (reference sequence). The DNA for the CDR3 is TGCGCCAGCAGCTCAGGGACAGGTACAGACTATGGCTACACCTTC. Its protein is CASSSGTGTDYGYTF.

The rearrangement links TRBV28 to TRBJ1-1, with 8 bases identical to TRBD1. This CDR3 contains 14 residues. V was clipped by 6 bases and J by 1 base; unmatched bases: 4. Germline V gene lookup returns CDR1 MDHEN and CDR2 SYDVKM. The CDR3 DNA follows: TGTGCCAGCAGCCCAGGGGGCTGGAACACTGAAGCTTTCTTT. Encoded protein: CASSPGGWNTEAFF.

The V gene is TRBV5-5, the J gene TRBJ1-2; 7 nucleotides agree with TRBD1. The CDR3 loop spans 14 amino acids. The germline gives CDR1 SGHKS, CDR2 YYEKEE (reference sequence). The V and J ends lost 2 bases and 7 bases, in that order; junction bases with no gene match: 8. This CDR3 is CASSFQQGPGGYTF. CDR3 coding DNA: TGTGCCAGCAGCTTTCAACAGGGGCCTGGTGGCTACACCTTC.

This rearrangement joins TRBV5-1 to TRBJ2-5; 7 nucleotides line up with TRBD2. Trimming removed 2 bases from V and 4 bases from J; junction bases left unmatched: 11. Germline CDR1 and CDR2: SGHRS and YFSETQ. The CDR3 sequence is 16 residues long. CDR3 residues: CASSFGSGQKGETQYF. The CDR3 region has the DNA TGCGCCAGCAGCTTTGGTAGCGGGCAAAAGGGAGAGACCCAGTACTTC.

This clone has only a few counts. This chain joins TRBV11-1 and TRBJ2-6, with D perhaps TRBD1 (5 bases). This CDR3 is 15 amino acids long. V was trimmed by 5 bases and J by 4 bases, leaving 12 bases between them. Germline CDR1 is SGHAT and CDR2 is FQDESV (reference sequence). The CDR3 DNA reads TGTGCCAGCAGCCTCAGGGCTGTCGGGGCCAACGTCCTGACTTTC. Translated, it gives CASSLRAVGANVLTF.

This clone has a handful of counts. This chain connects TRBV5-5 to TRBJ2-7; D is unclear. CDR3 length equals 12 residues. Germline lookup yields CDR1 SGHKS and CDR2 YYEKEE (reference sequence). Trimming took off 1 base at V and 6 bases at J, with 8 bases between the two ends. CDR3 region: CASSLTTFEQYF. In nucleotides, the CDR3 is TGTGCCAGCAGCTTGACGACTTTCGAGCAGTACTTC.

This rearrangement joins TRBV7-9 to TRBJ2-3; the D gene is possibly TRBD1 (6 bases). With 10 bases removed from V and 3 bases from J, the gap between germline ends came to 17 bases. This CDR3 is built from 14 residues. CDR1 and CDR2 (germline): SEHNR, FQNEAQ (reference sequence). CDR3 bases: TGTGCCACTTGGGGGCCGAAGTCGACAGATACGCAGTATTTT. Protein product: CATWGPKSTDTQYF.

As for this clone: Other DNA sequences within the sample encode an identical CDR3. The V call is TRBV7-9, the J call TRBJ1-1; no firm D call. The germline V gene has CDR1 SEHNR and CDR2 FQNEAQ (reference sequence). This CDR3 is built from 16 residues. The V gene lost 1 base and the J gene lost 1 base, with 13 bases spanning the gap. The CDR3 bases are TGTGCCAGCAGCTTAGGGGCAGGACGGGGGAACACTGAAGCTTTCTTT. Translated: CASSLGAGRGNTEAFF.

This clone was detected a few times. The chain joins TRBV19 to TRBJ2-1; TRBD2 matches 9 bases. From germline, CDR1 is LNHDA and CDR2 SQIVND (reference sequence). This CDR3 is built from 16 residues. V was clipped by 4 bases and J by 5 bases; unmatched bases: 9. CDR3 sequence reads: CASSTPRASGNNEQFF. The CDR3 region has the DNA TGTGCCAGTAGTACCCCGAGGGCTAGCGGGAACAATGAGCAGTTCTTC.

The V gene is TRBV29-1, the J gene TRBJ2-7, with TRBD1 matching 8 bases. There are 15 residues in the CDR3. V lost 5 bases to trimming and J lost 2 bases; unmatched junction nucleotides: 11. Germline-derived CDR1 and CDR2 are SQVTM and ANQGSEA. The CDR3 is CSVNDNRDRPYEQYF. The CDR3 DNA is TGCAGCGTTAACGACAACCGGGACAGGCCCTACGAGCAGTACTTC.